These 31 T cell receptor beta chains came from one sample sequenced in a study of somatic mutations in cytotoxic T cells in rheumatoid arthritis. Assay: immunoSEQ multiplex PCR; the TCRdb copy retains only in-frame clones and omits some. This sample has 3,500 to 5,000 clones; 90% to 95% occur once, and the top ten carry about 7.5%. Sequenced material: CD8+ T cells sorted from blood. These receptors were taken from a woman aged 60-75 years with rheumatoid arthritis.

This rearrangement joins TRBV19 to TRBJ2-1; 7 bases line up with TRBD1. This CDR3 comprises 16 residues. Trimming took 7 bases from V and 5 from J; bases not matched to a gene: 14. Germline lookup yields CDR1 LNHDA and CDR2 SQIVND (reference sequence). The CDR3, as DNA: TGTGCCAGTACCCCAGGAGACAGGGAGTGGGACAATGAGCAGTTCTTC. Translated: CASTPGDREWDNEQFF.

This CDR3 reads CASSATGSPGNTIYF. The CDR3, as DNA: TGTGCCAGCAGCGCCACAGGGTCCCCTGGAAACACCATATATTTT. The rearrangement uses TRBV9 and TRBJ1-3; D possibly corresponds to TRBD1 (6 bases). The CDR3 length is 15 residues. Germline V gives CDR1 SGDLS, CDR2 YYNGEE. With 3 bases removed from V and 2 bases from J, the gap between germline ends came to 12 bases.

This sequence joins TRBV9 and TRBJ1-2, with 8 bases that match TRBD1. The V and J ends lost 1 base and 8 bases, in that order; junction bases with no gene match: 10. The CDR3 loop spans 15 amino acids. Germline values: CDR1 SGDLS, CDR2 YYNGEE. As DNA, the CDR3 is TGTGCCAGCAGCGTATCGACAGGGGTGCTAGGAGGCTACACCTTC. Protein: CASSVSTGVLGGYTF.

V gene TRBV5-1 combines with J gene TRBJ2-3, with TRBD2 matching 7 bases. V lost 6 bases and J lost 4; bases outside the gene matches: 5. Germline V gives CDR1 SGHRS, CDR2 YFSETQ. CDR3 length: 13 residues. The DNA of the CDR3 is TGCGCCAGCAAGGGCGGGAGCTCAGATACGCAGTATTTT. Its protein is CASKGGSSDTQYF.

This clone has just one count. V and J are TRBV10-3 and TRBJ2-2, with TRBD1 matching over 7 bases. The CDR3 totals 14 residues. The ends lost 10 bases at V and 4 bases at J; junction bases unmatched: 9. The germline V gene encodes CDR1 ENHRY and CDR2 SYGVKD. The chain's CDR3 is CATGAGGVTGELFF. For the CDR3, the DNA is TGTGCCACCGGGGCAGGGGGTGTCACCGGGGAGCTGTTTTTT.

The chain couples TRBV6-1 to TRBJ2-2, with 7 nucleotides matching TRBD2. Per the germline V gene, CDR1 is MNHNS and CDR2 is SASEGT. This CDR3 has 13 residues. After removal of 11 bases from V and 1 base from J, the junction contained 4 bases not matched to a gene. CDR3 in amino acids: CAGGRGNTGELFF. CDR3 coding DNA: TGTGCCGGTGGGAGGGGGAACACCGGGGAGCTGTTTTTT.

The chain is built from TRBV29-1 and TRBJ2-7, with D perhaps TRBD2 (5 bases). Germline CDR1 and CDR2: SQVTM and ANQGSEA. Trimming took 5 bases from V and 1 from J, leaving 9 bases between them. This CDR3 comprises 12 residues. The CDR3 loop reads CSVRGPSYEQYF. DNA of the CDR3: TGCAGCGTTAGAGGGCCATCCTACGAGCAGTACTTC.

The V call is TRBV27, the J call TRBJ2-7, with TRBD1 matching 11 bases. Germline CDR1 reads MNHEY; CDR2 reads SMNVEV (reference sequence). With V trimmed by 5 bases and J by 5 bases, 8 bases remained unmatched. The CDR3 totals 15 residues. The CDR3 bases are TGTGCCAGCAGTCCTCAATTGGGACAGGGGGACGAGCAGTACGTC. Translation: CASSPQLGQGDEQYV.

This chain links TRBV5-1 with TRBJ2-5, with a possible D match to TRBD1 (6 bases). Between the trimmed V and J ends, which lost 0 bases and 5 bases, there was a span of 17 bases. The CDR3 contains 16 residues. From germline, CDR1 is SGHRS and CDR2 YFSETQ. The CDR3 loop is CASSLVAGVVWETQYF. In nucleotides, the CDR3 is TGCGCCAGCAGCTTGGTGGCAGGGGTAGTATGGGAGACCCAGTACTTC.

A word on this clone: The junction departs from germline at one end; a sequencing error may be responsible. J is TRBJ1-2 and V is TRBV11-2; 7 nucleotides align to TRBD1. The CDR3 extends over 15 amino acids. In germline, CDR1 is SGHAT, CDR2 FQNNGV. This CDR3 is CASSVEPGQPYGYTF. The CDR3 DNA reads TGTGCCAGCAGCGTAGAACCGGGACAGCCCTATGGCTACACCTTC.

The chain is built from TRBV5-4 and TRBJ1-1; 7 bases agree with TRBD1. The CDR3 has 17 amino acids. V shed 5 bases and J 6 bases; nucleotides not matched to a gene: 19. CDR1 is SGHNT and CDR2 is YYREEE in the germline V gene (reference sequence). CDR3 in amino acids: CASSSDRAEGRAPEAFF. The DNA of the CDR3 is TGTGCCAGCAGTAGTGACAGGGCGGAAGGTCGGGCCCCTGAAGCTTTCTTT.

The rearrangement links TRBV6-5 to TRBJ2-3; 8 bases are shared with TRBD2. CDR1 is MNHEY, CDR2 SVGAGI, per germline. After removal of 5 bases from V and 7 bases from J, the junction contained 8 bases not matched to a gene. The CDR3 is made up of 14 amino acids. The CDR3 sequence is CASSEGGGWYTQYF. CDR3 nucleotide sequence: TGTGCCAGCAGTGAGGGCGGGGGGTGGTATACGCAGTATTTT.

In its sample, this clone was seen once. The chain recombines TRBV7-8 with TRBJ2-3; 9 bases fit TRBD2. Per the germline V gene, CDR1 is SGHVS and CDR2 is FQNEAQ. This CDR3 contains 15 residues. V was clipped by 3 bases and J by 4 bases; unmatched bases: 5. The CDR3 nucleotides read TGTGCCAGCAGCTTGGGCGGGGGGGCTGCAGATACGCAGTATTTT. Residues: CASSLGGGAADTQYF. Based on the CDR3 plus reference TRBV7-8 and TRBJ2-3, the full variable domain is GAGVSQSPRYKVAKRGQDVALRCDPISGHVSLFWYQQALGQGPEFLTYFQNEAQLDKSGLPSDRFFAERPEGSVSTLKIQRTQQEDSAVYLCASSLGGGAADTQYFGPGTRLTVL.

The J gene is TRBJ1-1, the V gene TRBV5-1; no firm D call. Germline lookup yields CDR1 SGHRS and CDR2 YFSETQ. V was shortened by 0 bases and J by 2 bases, with 8 bases between the two germline ends. CDR3 size: 14 residues. In DNA form, the CDR3 reads TGCGCCAGCAGCTTGGGAGGGTACAACACTGAAGCTTTCTTT. As protein: CASSLGGYNTEAFF.

In regard to this clone: Other DNA sequences in this specimen translate into the identical CDR3. The chain carries TRBV2 and TRBJ2-7; 10 bases are shared with TRBD2. Germline V gene sequence: CDR1 SNHLY, CDR2 FYNNEI. The CDR3 has 16 amino acids. V shed 3 bases and J 4 bases; nucleotides not matched to a gene: 9. For the CDR3, the DNA is TGTGCCAGCAGTGACGTTGGAAGCGGGAGGGCGTACGAGCAGTACTTC. Protein: CASSDVGSGRAYEQYF.

This clone came up once. The V and J genes are TRBV6-1 and TRBJ1-1; perhaps TRBD1 as D (5 bases). CDR1 and CDR2 (germline): MNHNS, SASEGT. CDR3 size: 15 residues. V was clipped by 6 bases and J by 4 bases, with 18 bases between them. The CDR3 nucleotides are TGTGCCAGCAGGGGGGGACGGATTCGGGTCACTGAAGCTTTCTTT. Its protein is CASRGGRIRVTEAFF.

This clone was picked up one time. V is TRBV7-6 and J is TRBJ2-2; the match to TRBD2 covers 7 bases. This CDR3 is 15 amino acids long. V lost 7 bases, J lost 7 bases, and 12 bases stayed unmatched. In germline, CDR1 is SGHVS, CDR2 FNYEAQ. CDR3 in DNA: TGTGCCAGCACTCCGGGGGGTTTAGGTGGCGGGGAGCTGTTTTTT. It specifies CASTPGGLGGGELFF.

The chain joins TRBV5-1 to TRBJ2-2; D perhaps matches TRBD1 (6 bases). The V end lost 0 bases, the J end lost 3 bases, and 9 bases lay between the germline ends. There are 15 residues in the CDR3. Germline V lookup: CDR1 SGHRS, CDR2 YFSETQ. Here the CDR3 DNA reads TGCGCCAGCAGCTTGGAAGGACAGTACACCGGGGAGCTGTTTTTT. Amino acid sequence: CASSLEGQYTGELFF.

The V and J genes are TRBV7-6 and TRBJ2-1; TRBD2 aligns across 7 bases. V lost 2 bases and J lost 6; bases outside the gene matches: 10. The V gene's germline CDR1 is SGHVS and CDR2 FNYEAQ. The CDR3 is made up of 16 amino acids. The CDR3 DNA is TGTGCCAGCAGCTTATTTTCGACTAGCCCCCCCAATGAGCAGTTCTTC. It translates to CASSLFSTSPPNEQFF.

The V call is TRBV2, the J call TRBJ1-1; 9 nucleotides line up with TRBD1. V gave up 6 bases and J gave up 10 bases; unmatched junction bases: 6. Germline CDR1 is SNHLY and CDR2 is FYNNEI. The CDR3 runs to 12 residues. CDR3 sequence: CASRPGQGGAFF. The CDR3 nucleotides read TGTGCCAGCAGGCCGGGACAGGGAGGAGCTTTCTTT.

The rearrangement joins TRBV7-9 to TRBJ2-2; the match to TRBD2 covers 7 bases. This CDR3 has 16 residues. V gave up 5 bases and J gave up 7 bases; unmatched junction bases: 13. Germline CDR1 SEHNR, CDR2 FQNEAQ (reference sequence). In DNA form, the CDR3 reads TGTGCCAGCAGCCACAGCGGAGGGACTAATGACGGGGAGCTGTTTTTT. It encodes CASSHSGGTNDGELFF.

V gene TRBV6-1 combines with J gene TRBJ2-1; tentative D call: TRBD1 (5 bases). V gave up 6 bases and J gave up 0 bases, with 12 bases separating them. This CDR3 spans 15 amino acids. Germline CDR1 MNHNS, CDR2 SASEGT. The CDR3 protein is CASSLLDNSYNEQFF. The CDR3 DNA is TGTGCCAGCAGCCTATTGGACAACTCCTACAATGAGCAGTTCTTC.

The chain combines TRBV10-3 with TRBJ2-7; D might be TRBD2 (6 bases). Germline CDR1 ENHRY, CDR2 SYGVKD. Trimming stripped 11 bases from V and 3 bases from J, with 23 bases between. This CDR3 spans 15 amino acids. CDR3 residues: CASLGEGEGLYEQYF. The CDR3 bases are TGTGCCTCCTTAGGAGAGGGAGAGGGACTCTACGAGCAGTACTTC.

This rearrangement joins TRBV4-1 to TRBJ1-1; 9 bases align to TRBD1. Germline assignment: CDR1 MGHRA and CDR2 YSYEKL. The CDR3 is 15 amino acids. With 5 bases clipped from V and 5 bases from J, the junction kept 9 bases outside the gene matches. For the CDR3, the DNA is TGCGCCAGCAGCATCCAGACAGGGGGGGGGACTGAAGCTTTCTTT. Translating gives CASSIQTGGGTEAFF.

This sequence joins TRBV5-1 and TRBJ2-7; 9 nucleotides agree with TRBD1. The CDR3 runs to 14 residues. With V trimmed by 0 bases and J by 7 bases, 5 bases remained unmatched. CDR1 SGHRS and CDR2 YFSETQ come from the germline V gene. CDR3 in DNA: TGCGCCAGCAGCTTGGCCGGACAGGGGATGGAGCAGTACGTC. This sequence encodes CASSLAGQGMEQYV.

The rearrangement uses TRBV6-5 and TRBJ2-5; 7 bases map to TRBD1. The better agreement between TRBJ2-7 and the DNA end casts doubt on the J call. Germline-derived CDR1 and CDR2 are MNHEY and SVGAGI. This CDR3 has 14 residues. CDR3 coding DNA: TGTGCCAGCAATAAGCAGGACAGGACCTACGAGCAGTACTTC. Protein sequence: CASNKQDRTYEQYF.

The rearrangement links TRBV11-3 to TRBJ2-1, with D possibly being TRBD2 (6 bases). The ends were cut back, 3 bases at V and 10 bases at J, with 7 bases in the middle. The germline CDR1 and CDR2 sequences are SGHNT and YENEEA. The CDR3 has 11 amino acids. The CDR3 nucleotides are TGTGCCAGCAGCTTCGGACTAGAGCAGTTCTTC. Translated, it gives CASSFGLEQFF.

The V gene is TRBV5-1, the J gene TRBJ2-3, with TRBD2 identical over 13 bases. Trimming took 3 bases from V and 7 from J; bases not matched to a gene: 8. The CDR3 consists of 16 residues. The germline V gene has CDR1 SGHRS and CDR2 YFSETQ. CDR3 sequence: CASSSGTSGTQNTQYF. The CDR3 region has the DNA TGCGCCAGCAGCTCCGGGACTAGCGGGACTCAGAATACGCAGTATTTT. The variable domain in full, completed from reference TRBV5-1 and TRBJ2-3, reads KAGVTQTPRYLIKTRGQQVTLSCSPISGHRSVSWYQQTPGQGLQFLFEYFSETQRNKGNFPGRFSGRQFSNSRSEMNVSTLELGDSALYLCASSSGTSGTQNTQYFGPGTRLTVL.

This clone was seen once. This chain joins TRBV4-1 and TRBJ2-2; 10 positions agree with TRBD2. The germline V gene encodes CDR1 MGHRA and CDR2 YSYEKL. This CDR3 comprises 16 residues. The V gene end was trimmed by 7 bases and the J gene end by 0 bases; junction bases not matched to a gene: 5. The CDR3 loop is CASTSSGRANTGELFF. Here the CDR3 DNA reads TGCGCCAGCACCTCTAGCGGGAGAGCGAACACCGGGGAGCTGTTTTTT.

The chain recombines TRBV5-6 with TRBJ1-2, with D possibly matching TRBD1 (6 bases). Germline V gene sequence: CDR1 SGHDT, CDR2 YYEEEE. This CDR3 comprises 18 residues. Between the trimmed V and J ends, which lost 4 bases and 6 bases, there was a span of 28 bases. The CDR3, as DNA: TGTGCCAGCAGCCCCCGCTGGTTTGTACTCGACAGGAACGATGGCTACACCTTC. Its translation is CASSPRWFVLDRNDGYTF.

This clone was seen only once. As DNA, the CDR3 is TGTGCCAGCAGCTTGGGGACGACAGGGGGCGAGTCACCCCTCCACTTT. This translates into CASSLGTTGGESPLHF. The rearrangement links TRBV5-4 to TRBJ1-6, with 10 bases lining up with TRBD1. Trimming took 0 bases from V and 10 from J; bases not matched to a gene: 7. The germline CDR1 and CDR2 sequences are SGHNT and YYREEE (reference sequence). There are 16 residues in the CDR3.